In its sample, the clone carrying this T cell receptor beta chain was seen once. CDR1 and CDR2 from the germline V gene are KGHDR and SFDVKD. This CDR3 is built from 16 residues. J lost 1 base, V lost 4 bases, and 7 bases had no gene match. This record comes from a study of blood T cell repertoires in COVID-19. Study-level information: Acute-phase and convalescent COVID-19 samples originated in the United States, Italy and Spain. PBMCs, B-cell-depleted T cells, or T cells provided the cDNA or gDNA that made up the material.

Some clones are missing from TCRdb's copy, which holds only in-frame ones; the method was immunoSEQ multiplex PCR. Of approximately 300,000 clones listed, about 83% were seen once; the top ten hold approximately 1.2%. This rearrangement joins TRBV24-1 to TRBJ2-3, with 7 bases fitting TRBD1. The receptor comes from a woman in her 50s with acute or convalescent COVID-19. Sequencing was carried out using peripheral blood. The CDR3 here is CATSDPTGWRTDTQYF. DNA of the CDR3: TGTGCCACCAGTGACCCGACAGGGTGGCGCACAGATACGCAGTATTTT.